One and the same sample provided the 7 T cell receptor beta chains below, sequenced in a study of blood T cell repertoires in COVID-19. Data came from immunoSEQ multiplex PCR; TCRdb stores just in-frame clones and leaves some out. The sample yields over 250,000 clones, less than 90% seen once. The sequencing input was peripheral blood. Receptor source: a man aged 55-75 years who had recovered from COVID-19.

The gene calls are TRBV7-8 and TRBJ1-4; D is possibly TRBD1 (5 bases). CDR1 is SGHVS and CDR2 is FQNEAQ in the germline V gene. CDR3 size: 16 residues. V was pared by 5 bases and J by 2 bases, with 15 bases between. Here the CDR3 DNA reads TGTGCCAGCAGCCGGACCCGGGGGGTGACTAATGAAAAACTGTTTTTT. Protein: CASSRTRGVTNEKLFF.

This clone was found a few times. The V call is TRBV7-9, the J call TRBJ2-1; the D gene is possibly TRBD2 (6 bases). Germline V CDR1 and CDR2: SEHNR, FQNEAQ (reference sequence). The CDR3 has 17 residues. The V gene lost 1 base and the J gene lost 0 bases, with 13 bases spanning the gap. In nucleotides, the CDR3 is TGTGCCAGCAGCTTAGGGATGGGCGGGGCCTCCTACAATGAGCAGTTCTTC. This sequence encodes CASSLGMGGASYNEQFF.

The chain has TRBV4-1 and TRBJ1-1; D remains unclear. Between the trimmed V and J ends, which lost 5 bases and 4 bases, there was a span of 11 bases. There are 13 residues in the CDR3. Per germline, CDR1 MGHRA and CDR2 YSYEKL. CDR3 sequence (DNA): TGCGCCAGCAGCTCCCGGGGTTCCACTGAAGCTTTCTTT. Its translation is CASSSRGSTEAFF.

The CDR3 region is CASSQRQGNTEAFF. As DNA, the CDR3 is TGTGCCAGCAGCCAACGACAGGGGAACACTGAAGCTTTCTTT. The genes are TRBV3-1 (or the pseudogene TRBV3-2) and TRBJ1-1; 7 nucleotides line up with TRBD1. Germline V CDR1 and CDR2: LGHDT, YNNKEL (reference sequence). The V segment lost 2 bases and the J segment 1 base; nucleotides outside the gene matches: 1. The CDR3 totals 14 residues.

This clone appeared a single time. The chain carries TRBV10-3 and TRBJ2-1; TRBD2 aligns across 13 bases. Germline V gene data show CDR1 as ENHRY and CDR2 as SYGVKD. CDR3 length: 15 amino acids. Germline trimming cut 2 bases from V and 14 bases from J; bases unmatched to any gene: 9. DNA for the CDR3: TGTGCCATCAGTGAGGACGGGACTAGCGGGGTGAGAGAGTTCTTC. Protein product: CAISEDGTSGVREFF.

The chain recombines TRBV18 with TRBJ1-3; perhaps TRBD1 as D (5 bases). This CDR3 is built from 16 residues. From germline, CDR1 is KGHSH and CDR2 LQKENI. Trimming took off 3 bases at V and 4 bases at J, with 16 bases between the two ends. The chain's CDR3 is CASSPIMGGSGNTIYF. In DNA, the CDR3 is TGTGCCAGCTCACCCATTATGGGGGGGAGCGGAAACACCATATATTTT.

The chain combines TRBV18 with TRBJ1-2; D is possibly TRBD1 (6 bases). Germline V CDR1 and CDR2: KGHSH, LQKENI. Trimming shortened V by 3 bases and J by 4 bases, and 15 bases separated the two germline ends. This CDR3 contains 15 residues. DNA of the CDR3: TGTGCCAGCTCACCCCCGATGGACAGCGGCTATGGCTACACCTTC. Its translation: CASSPPMDSGYGYTF.